The sequence of this T cell receptor beta chain was determined in a study of lymphopenia after photon versus proton radiotherapy. Repertoires were generated with immunoSEQ multiplex PCR, while TCRdb's copy carries only in-frame clones and drops some. The sample has under 15,000 clones, more than 80% seen once. Notes on the study in general: Relative stability marked proton patients; photon patients lost diversity and naive cells. Only patients who died were analyzed for survival; proton advantage is unproven. After the lymphocyte nadir, photon-treated repertoires showed oligoclonal expansion, especially of CD8+ Temra cells.

Regarding this clone: Its specificity is unknown.

The sample was peripheral blood, taken from a patient treated with proton-based radiotherapy. The TCR was taken from a man aged 60 to 75 with pancreatic cancer.

In nucleotides, the CDR3 is TGTGCCTGGAGCAAGAAGGGAGGTCCTCCATTCACAGATACGCAGTATTTT. This translates into CAWSKKGGPPFTDTQYF. The chain couples TRBV30 to TRBJ2-3; a possible D gene is TRBD2 (6 bases). CDR1 is GTSNPN and CDR2 is SVGIG in the germline V gene (reference sequence). The V end lost 3 bases, the J end lost 2 bases, and 21 bases lay between the germline ends. CDR3 size: 17 residues.